These 18 T cell receptor beta chains were sequenced from one sample in a study of blood T cell repertoires in COVID-19. TCRdb keeps only in-frame clones here, not all; method: immunoSEQ multiplex PCR. The table lists 370,000 or so clones, over 65% of them singletons, with over 0.95% in the top ten. The sample taken for sequencing was peripheral blood. These receptors were obtained from a human donor with acute or convalescent COVID-19. The donor label of this sample is uncertain.

This chain links TRBV7-6 with TRBJ2-7, with TRBD1 matching over 10 bases. The V and J ends lost 1 base and 0 bases, in that order; junction bases with no gene match: 3. The CDR3 runs 16 residues. Germline V gene data show CDR1 as SGHVS and CDR2 as FNYEAQ. DNA of the CDR3: TGTGCCAGCAGCTTAGTAGGGACAGGGGTCTCCTACGAGCAGTACTTC. Protein sequence: CASSLVGTGVSYEQYF.

This clone has a handful of counts. The chain employs TRBV5-4 and TRBJ1-3; maybe TRBD1 (5 bases). CDR1 and CDR2 (germline): SGHNT, YYREEE (reference sequence). The CDR3 length is 15 residues. V was pared by 2 bases and J by 0 bases, with 9 bases between. CDR3 region: CASSFQGSSGNTIYF. The CDR3 bases are TGTGCCAGCAGCTTCCAGGGAAGCTCTGGAAACACCATATATTTT.

This chain links TRBV11-2 with TRBJ1-1; D uncertain. Germline-derived CDR1 and CDR2 are SGHAT and FQNNGV. The CDR3 runs 13 residues. V was shortened by 1 base and J by 6 bases, with 9 bases between the two germline ends. The CDR3 nucleotides are TGTGCCAGCAGCTTAGGGGAGGTCGCTGAAGCTTTCTTT. Protein product: CASSLGEVAEAFF.

The chain couples TRBV5-1 to TRBJ2-7; TRBD2 aligns across 13 bases. The germline V gene encodes CDR1 SGHRS and CDR2 YFSETQ. V shed 2 bases, J shed 7 bases, and the junction held 15 bases outside the gene matches. The CDR3 has 18 residues. The CDR3 sequence: CASSFRDRGLAGAGEQYF. The CDR3 DNA reads as TGCGCCAGCAGCTTCCGGGACCGCGGACTAGCGGGAGCTGGGGAGCAGTACTTC.

The sample holds one count of this clone. The rearrangement joins TRBV28 to TRBJ2-7; tentatively, D is TRBD1 (5 bases). The CDR3 runs 14 residues. V was clipped by 6 bases and J by 2 bases, with 14 bases between them. In germline, CDR1 is MDHEN, CDR2 SYDVKM. CDR3 nucleotide sequence: TGTGCCAGCAGAACCTCTGGGGCAGCCTACGAGCAGTACTTC. Protein: CASRTSGAAYEQYF.

J is TRBJ1-1 and V is TRBV5-1, with 7 bases fitting TRBD1. Unmatched junction bases numbered 9, after V lost 2 bases and J lost 2 bases. The CDR3 has 16 amino acids. Germline CDR1 SGHRS, CDR2 YFSETQ. CDR3 in amino acids: CASSFDRARRNTEAFF. The CDR3 coding sequence is TGCGCCAGCAGCTTCGACAGGGCGCGGAGAAACACTGAAGCTTTCTTT.

The gene calls are TRBV5-1 and TRBJ2-2; 7 positions agree with TRBD1. This CDR3 contains 16 residues. CDR1 SGHRS and CDR2 YFSETQ come from the germline V gene. V lost 5 bases to trimming and J lost 2 bases; unmatched junction nucleotides: 9. The CDR3: CASRKAGTANTGELFF. The CDR3 DNA sequence: TGCGCCAGCAGGAAGGCCGGGACAGCCAACACCGGGGAGCTGTTTTTT.

The V gene is TRBV10-1, the J gene TRBJ2-5, with D possibly matching TRBD2 (5 bases). CDR1 and CDR2 (germline): WNHNN, SYGVQD (reference sequence). V was pared by 2 bases and J by 7 bases, with 14 bases between. The CDR3 contains 14 residues. This CDR3 is CASSERANGGTQYF. CDR3 DNA sequence: TGCGCCAGCAGTGAGCGGGCAAATGGAGGGACCCAGTACTTC.

The chain recombines TRBV29-1 with TRBJ2-7; 10 bases align to TRBD1. After removal of 8 bases from V and 5 bases from J, the junction contained 6 bases not matched to a gene. Germline V gene lookup returns CDR1 SQVTM and CDR2 ANQGSEA. The CDR3 totals 12 residues. DNA for the CDR3: TGCAGCATCAGACAGGGGGCTCACGAGCAGTACTTC. Translated: CSIRQGAHEQYF.

This clone has ten or more counts. This chain joins TRBV6-1 and TRBJ2-7; D gene uncertain. Looked up from germline, CDR1 is MNHNS and CDR2 is SASEGT. Deletions cut 2 bases from V and 0 bases from J, with 11 bases between. This CDR3 comprises 15 residues. CDR3 loop: CASSESQRSSYEQYF. CDR3 in DNA: TGTGCCAGCAGTGAAAGTCAGCGATCCTCCTACGAGCAGTACTTC.

The rearrangement uses TRBV19 and TRBJ1-3, with 7 bases lining up with TRBD1. CDR1 LNHDA and CDR2 SQIVND come from the germline V gene (reference sequence). The CDR3 consists of 15 residues. With V trimmed by 7 bases and J by 0 bases, 6 bases remained unmatched. This CDR3 reads CASTDRADSGNTIYF. In nucleotides, the CDR3 is TGTGCCAGTACTGACAGGGCCGACTCTGGAAACACCATATATTTT.

This chain joins TRBV11-2 and TRBJ1-2; no clear D gene. This CDR3 is built from 14 residues. The germline V and J ends were trimmed by 2 bases and 7 bases, with 14 bases remaining between them. Germline-derived CDR1 and CDR2 are SGHAT and FQNNGV. CDR3 in DNA: TGTGCCAGCAGCTTATACTCCTTCGGGAGTGGCTACACCTTC. Translated: CASSLYSFGSGYTF.

V usage is TRBV28 and J usage is TRBJ2-3; D perhaps matches TRBD2 (5 bases). V was clipped by 5 bases and J by 6 bases, with 9 bases between them. The CDR3 consists of 12 residues. Germline V gives CDR1 MDHEN, CDR2 SYDVKM. CDR3 region: CASSPSLDTQYF. The CDR3 coding sequence is TGTGCCAGCAGTCCTAGCTTGGATACGCAGTATTTT.

The rearrangement joins TRBV12-3 or TRBV12-4 to TRBJ2-1; D may be TRBD1 (6 bases). This CDR3 has 11 amino acids. V was clipped by 8 bases and J by 11 bases, with 13 bases between them. The CDR3 region is CASGKGVKQFF. The CDR3 DNA is TGTGCCAGCGGGAAGGGGGTTAAGCAGTTCTTC.

V and J are TRBV24-1 and TRBJ2-5; D not certain. The CDR3 contains 12 residues. V was shortened by 3 bases and J by 3 bases, with 4 bases between the two germline ends. In germline, CDR1 is KGHDR, CDR2 SFDVKD. The CDR3 protein is CATSDLEETQYF. The CDR3 DNA sequence: TGTGCCACCAGTGATCTAGAAGAGACCCAGTACTTC.

The sample holds many counts of this clone. The same CDR3 can be traced to other DNA sequences in this sample. This rearrangement joins TRBV9 to TRBJ2-2, with D possibly TRBD1 on 6 matching bases. The CDR3 runs 15 residues. V lost 0 bases, J lost 2 bases, and 8 bases lay in between. Looked up from germline, CDR1 is SGDLS and CDR2 is YYNGEE. Here the CDR3 DNA reads TGTGCCAGCAGCGTAGCGGGACAAAACACCGGGGAGCTGTTTTTT. It encodes CASSVAGQNTGELFF.

This clone was recorded a few times. The chain uses TRBV6-5 and TRBJ1-1; TRBD1 is a possible D gene (6 bases). The germline V and J ends were trimmed by 2 bases and 10 bases, with 8 bases remaining between them. Germline V gene sequence: CDR1 MNHEY, CDR2 SVGAGI. The CDR3 consists of 11 residues. As DNA, the CDR3 is TGTGCCAGCAGTTACCAGGGGAGAGCTTTCTTT. Its protein is CASSYQGRAFF.

This chain joins TRBV3-1 (or the pseudogene TRBV3-2) and TRBJ2-1; D might be TRBD2 (5 bases). Trimming took off 8 bases at V and 6 bases at J, with 11 bases between the two ends. In germline, CDR1 is LGHDT, CDR2 YNNKEL (reference sequence). The CDR3 is 12 amino acids. CDR3: CASGGLLNEQFF. CDR3 nucleotides: TGTGCCAGCGGAGGCTTGCTCAATGAGCAGTTCTTC.